A single sample gave rise to the 5 T cell receptor beta chains below, sequenced in a study of control samples from healthy donors and cancer patients. Profiled with immunoSEQ multiplex PCR; TCRdb holds only in-frame clones, not every one. This table holds 70,000 or so clones, roughly nine tenths found once. The specimen was PBMCs. All receptors derive from a man in his 60s with lung cancer.

The CDR3 coding sequence is TGCGCCAGCAGCTCGGGACTAGCGGGGGGGCAAGATACGCAGTATTTT. Its protein is CASSSGLAGGQDTQYF. The chain uses TRBV5-1 and TRBJ2-3; the match to TRBD2 covers 16 bases. Germline trimming cut 3 bases from V and 5 bases from J; bases unmatched to any gene: 3. Germline-derived CDR1 and CDR2 are SGHRS and YFSETQ. CDR3 size: 16 residues.

The chain employs TRBV7-9 and TRBJ1-2; D not certain. The ends were cut back, 2 bases at V and 7 bases at J, with 5 bases in the middle. Looked up from germline, CDR1 is SEHNR and CDR2 is FQNEAQ (reference sequence). There are 11 residues in the CDR3. The CDR3 region is CASSLLTGYTF. CDR3 sequence (DNA): TGTGCCAGCAGCTTACTGACTGGCTACACCTTC. Variable domain in full (rest from reference TRBV7-9 and TRBJ1-2): DTGVSQNPRHKITKRGQNVTFRCDPISEHNRLYWYRQTLGQGPEFLTYFQNEAQLEKSRLLSDRFSAERPKGSFSTLEIQRTEQGDSAMYLCASSLLTGYTFGSGTRLTVV.

V is TRBV5-1 and J is TRBJ1-2; D perhaps matches TRBD1 (5 bases). The CDR3 extends over 12 amino acids. The V gene lost 4 bases and the J gene lost 6 bases, with 10 bases spanning the gap. Germline V CDR1 and CDR2: SGHRS, YFSETQ. This chain's CDR3 is CASSPGGDGYTF. The CDR3, as DNA: TGCGCCAGCAGCCCCGGGGGAGATGGCTACACCTTC.

V usage is TRBV20-1 and J usage is TRBJ1-3; D uncertain. This CDR3 is 11 amino acids long. Per germline, CDR1 DFQATT and CDR2 SNEGSKA (reference sequence). Between the trimmed V and J ends, which lost 0 bases and 8 bases, there was a span of 5 bases. This chain's CDR3 is CSARDPDTIYF. In nucleotides, the CDR3 is TGCAGTGCTAGAGACCCGGACACCATATATTTT.

V and J are TRBV14 and TRBJ1-1; no clear D gene. The CDR3 totals 14 residues. V was pared by 5 bases and J by 1 base, with 11 bases between. Germline lookup yields CDR1 SGHDN and CDR2 FVKESK. The CDR3 coding sequence is TGTGCCAGCAGCTACTTCCGGGGGAACACTGAAGCTTTCTTT. It is translated as CASSYFRGNTEAFF.